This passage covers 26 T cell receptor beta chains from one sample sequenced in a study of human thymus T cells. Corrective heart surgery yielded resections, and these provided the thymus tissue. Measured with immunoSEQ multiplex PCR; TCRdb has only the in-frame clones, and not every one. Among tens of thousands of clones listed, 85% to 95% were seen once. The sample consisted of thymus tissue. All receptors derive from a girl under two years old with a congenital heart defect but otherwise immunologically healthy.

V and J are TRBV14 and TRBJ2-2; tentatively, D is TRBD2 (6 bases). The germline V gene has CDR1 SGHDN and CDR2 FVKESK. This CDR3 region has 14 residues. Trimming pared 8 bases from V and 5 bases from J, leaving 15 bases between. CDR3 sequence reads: CASGRGLGTGELFF. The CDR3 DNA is TGTGCCAGCGGGCGGGGCTTGGGGACCGGGGAGCTGTTTTTT.

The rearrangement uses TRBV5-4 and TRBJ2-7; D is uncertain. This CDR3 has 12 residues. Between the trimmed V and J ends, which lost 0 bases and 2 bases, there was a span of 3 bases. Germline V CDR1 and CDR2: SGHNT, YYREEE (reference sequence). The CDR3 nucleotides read TGTGCCAGCAGCTTGGACGCCTACGAGCAGTACTTC. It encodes CASSLDAYEQYF. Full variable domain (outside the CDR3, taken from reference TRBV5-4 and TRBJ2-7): ETGVTQSPTHLIKTRGQQVTLRCSSQSGHNTVSWYQQALGQGPQFIFQYYREEENGRGNFPPRFSGLQFPNYSSELNVNALELDDSALYLCASSLDAYEQYFGPGTRLTVT.

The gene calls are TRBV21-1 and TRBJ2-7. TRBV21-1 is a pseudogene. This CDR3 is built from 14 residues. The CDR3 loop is CASSKPGRPYEQYF. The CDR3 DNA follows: TGTGCCAGCAGCAAACCTGGAAGACCCTACGAGCAGTACTTC.

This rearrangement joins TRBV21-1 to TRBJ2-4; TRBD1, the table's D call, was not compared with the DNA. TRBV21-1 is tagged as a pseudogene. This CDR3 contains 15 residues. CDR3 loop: CASSKRTGAKNIQYF. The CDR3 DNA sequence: TGTGCCAGCAGCAAAAGGACAGGAGCCAAAAACATTCAGTACTTC.

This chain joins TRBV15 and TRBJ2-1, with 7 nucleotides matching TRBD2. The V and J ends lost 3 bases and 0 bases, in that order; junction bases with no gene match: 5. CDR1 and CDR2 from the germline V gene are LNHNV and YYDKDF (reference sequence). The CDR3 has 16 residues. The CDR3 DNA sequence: TGTGCCACCAGCAGGCGGGAGCGGAGCTCCTACAATGAGCAGTTCTTC. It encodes CATSRRERSSYNEQFF.

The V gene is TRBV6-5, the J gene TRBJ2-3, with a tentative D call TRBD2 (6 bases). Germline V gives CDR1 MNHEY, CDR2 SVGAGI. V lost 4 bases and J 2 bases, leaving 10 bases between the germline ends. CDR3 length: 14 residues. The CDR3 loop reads CASSSTGVTDTQYF. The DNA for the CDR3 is TGTGCCAGCAGTTCGACGGGAGTCACAGATACGCAGTATTTT.

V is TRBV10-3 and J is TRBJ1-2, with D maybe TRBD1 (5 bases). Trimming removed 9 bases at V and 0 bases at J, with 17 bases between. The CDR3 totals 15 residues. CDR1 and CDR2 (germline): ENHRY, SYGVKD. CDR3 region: CAIRTGPSPNYGYTF. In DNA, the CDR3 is TGTGCCATAAGGACGGGACCTAGCCCTAACTATGGCTACACCTTC.

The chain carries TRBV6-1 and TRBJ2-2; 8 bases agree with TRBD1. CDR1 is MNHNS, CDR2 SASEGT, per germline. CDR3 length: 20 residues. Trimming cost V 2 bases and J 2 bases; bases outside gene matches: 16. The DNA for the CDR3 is TGTGCCAGCAGTGAAATAGTAGTCGGACAGGGTAGTTGTAACACCGGGGAGCTGTTTTTT. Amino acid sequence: CASSEIVVGQGSCNTGELFF.

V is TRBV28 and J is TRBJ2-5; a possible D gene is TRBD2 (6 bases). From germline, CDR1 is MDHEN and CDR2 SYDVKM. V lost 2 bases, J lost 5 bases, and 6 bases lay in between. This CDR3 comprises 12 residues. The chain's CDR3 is CASSLRGETQYF. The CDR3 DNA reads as TGTGCCAGCAGTTTACGGGGGGAGACCCAGTACTTC.

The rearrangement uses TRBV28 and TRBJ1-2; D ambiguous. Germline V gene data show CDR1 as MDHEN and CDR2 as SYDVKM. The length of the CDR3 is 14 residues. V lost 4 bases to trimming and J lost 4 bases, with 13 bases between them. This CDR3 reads CASSSSRGSYGYTF. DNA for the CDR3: TGTGCCAGCAGTTCGTCCCGGGGTAGCTATGGCTACACCTTC.

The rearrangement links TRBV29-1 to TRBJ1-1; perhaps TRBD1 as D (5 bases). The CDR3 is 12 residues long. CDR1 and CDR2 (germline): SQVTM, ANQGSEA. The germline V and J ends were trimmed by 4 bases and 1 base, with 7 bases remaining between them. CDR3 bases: TGCAGCGTTGGGGGGAGGAACACTGAAGCTTTCTTT. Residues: CSVGGRNTEAFF.

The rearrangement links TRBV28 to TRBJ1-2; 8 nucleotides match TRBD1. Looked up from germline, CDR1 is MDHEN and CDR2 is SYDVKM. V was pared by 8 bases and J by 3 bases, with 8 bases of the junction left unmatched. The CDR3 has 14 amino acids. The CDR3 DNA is TGTGCCAGCGCTAGAGCGGACAGGGACTATGGCTACACCTTC. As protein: CASARADRDYGYTF.

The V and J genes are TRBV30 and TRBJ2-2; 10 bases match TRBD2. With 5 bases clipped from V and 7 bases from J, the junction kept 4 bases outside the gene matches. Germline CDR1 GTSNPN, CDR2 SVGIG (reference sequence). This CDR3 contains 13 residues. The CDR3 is CAWVSGRYGELFF. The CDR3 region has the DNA TGTGCCTGGGTTAGCGGGAGGTACGGGGAGCTGTTTTTT.

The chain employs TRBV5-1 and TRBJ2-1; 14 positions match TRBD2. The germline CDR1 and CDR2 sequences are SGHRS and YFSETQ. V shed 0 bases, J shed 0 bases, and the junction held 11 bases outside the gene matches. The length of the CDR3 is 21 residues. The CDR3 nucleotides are TGCGCCAGCAGCTTGGCCGGGGAGTGGACTAGCGGGAGGAGCTCCTACAATGAGCAGTTCTTC. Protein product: CASSLAGEWTSGRSSYNEQFF. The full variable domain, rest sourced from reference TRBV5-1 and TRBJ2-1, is KAGVTQTPRYLIKTRGQQVTLSCSPISGHRSVSWYQQTPGQGLQFLFEYFSETQRNKGNFPGRFSGRQFSNSRSEMNVSTLELGDSALYLCASSLAGEWTSGRSSYNEQFFGPGTRLTVL.

CDR3 DNA sequence: TGTGCCAGCGGGCCCGCCGGGCAGGGTGATGGCTACACCTTC. Translated, it gives CASGPAGQGDGYTF. This chain links TRBV27 with TRBJ1-2, with D maybe TRBD1 (5 bases). The germline V gene encodes CDR1 MNHEY and CDR2 SMNVEV (reference sequence). Trimming pared 8 bases from V and 6 bases from J, leaving 19 bases between. This CDR3 has 14 residues.

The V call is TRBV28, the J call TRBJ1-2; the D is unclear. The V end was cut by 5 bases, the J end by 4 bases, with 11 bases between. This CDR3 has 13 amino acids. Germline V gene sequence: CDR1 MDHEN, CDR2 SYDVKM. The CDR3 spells CASSAGGVYGYTF. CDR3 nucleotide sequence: TGTGCCAGCAGTGCCGGTGGGGTCTATGGCTACACCTTC.

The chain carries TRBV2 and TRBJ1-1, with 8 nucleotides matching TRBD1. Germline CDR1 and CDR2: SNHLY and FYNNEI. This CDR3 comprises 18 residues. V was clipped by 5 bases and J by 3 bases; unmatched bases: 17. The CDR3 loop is CASSNGSSQGEGDTEAFF. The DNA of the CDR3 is TGTGCCAGCAGTAACGGAAGTTCACAGGGGGAAGGGGACACTGAAGCTTTCTTT.

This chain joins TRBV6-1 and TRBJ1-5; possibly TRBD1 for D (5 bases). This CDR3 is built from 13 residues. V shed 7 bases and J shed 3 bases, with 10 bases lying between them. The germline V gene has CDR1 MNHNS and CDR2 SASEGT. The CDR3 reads CASTRGSNQPQHF. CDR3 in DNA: TGTGCCAGCACAAGGGGTTCCAATCAGCCCCAGCATTTT.

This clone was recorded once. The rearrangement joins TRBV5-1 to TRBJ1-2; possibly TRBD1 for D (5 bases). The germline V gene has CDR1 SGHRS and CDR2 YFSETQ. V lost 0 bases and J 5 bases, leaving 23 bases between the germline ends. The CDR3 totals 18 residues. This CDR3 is CASSLEGRWDPGHYGYTF. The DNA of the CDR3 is TGCGCCAGCAGCTTGGAGGGGAGGTGGGACCCAGGGCATTATGGCTACACCTTC.

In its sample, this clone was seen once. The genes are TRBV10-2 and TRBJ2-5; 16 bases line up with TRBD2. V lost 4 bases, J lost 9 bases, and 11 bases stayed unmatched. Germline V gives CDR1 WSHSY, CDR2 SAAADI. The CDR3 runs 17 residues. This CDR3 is CASSGGLAGGPPGAQYF. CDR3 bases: TGCGCCAGCAGTGGGGGACTAGCGGGAGGGCCACCTGGGGCCCAGTACTTC.

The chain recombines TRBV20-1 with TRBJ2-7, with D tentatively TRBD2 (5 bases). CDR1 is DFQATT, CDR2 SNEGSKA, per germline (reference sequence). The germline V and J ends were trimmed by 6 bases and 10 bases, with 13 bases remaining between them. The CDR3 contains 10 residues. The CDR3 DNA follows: TGCAGTGCAGCCTCGGGGTCACAGTACTTC. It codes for CSAASGSQYF.

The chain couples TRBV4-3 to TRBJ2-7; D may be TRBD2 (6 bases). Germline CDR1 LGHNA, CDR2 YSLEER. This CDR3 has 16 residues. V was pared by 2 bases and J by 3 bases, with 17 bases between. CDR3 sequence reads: CASSQTDQRGVYEQYF. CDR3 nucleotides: TGCGCCAGCAGCCAAACCGACCAACGCGGGGTCTACGAGCAGTACTTC.

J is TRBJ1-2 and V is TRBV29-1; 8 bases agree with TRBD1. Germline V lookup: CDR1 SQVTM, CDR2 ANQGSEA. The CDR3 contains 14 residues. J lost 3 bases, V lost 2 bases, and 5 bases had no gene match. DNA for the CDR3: TGCAGCGTTGAAAAATTGGACAGGGACTATGGCTACACCTTC. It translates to CSVEKLDRDYGYTF. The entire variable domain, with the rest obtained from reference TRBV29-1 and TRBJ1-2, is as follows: SAVISQKPSRDICQRGTSLTIQCQVDSQVTMMFWYRQQPGQSLTLIATANQGSEATYESGFVIDKFPISRPNLTFSTLTVSNMSPEDSSIYLCSVEKLDRDYGYTFGSGTRLTVV.

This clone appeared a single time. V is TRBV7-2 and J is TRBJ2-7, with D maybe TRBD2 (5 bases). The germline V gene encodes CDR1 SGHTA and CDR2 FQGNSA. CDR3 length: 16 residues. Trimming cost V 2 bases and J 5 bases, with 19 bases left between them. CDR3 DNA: TGTGCCAGCAGCTTAACCTACCCTGACGGGGTCCACGAGCAGTACTTC. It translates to CASSLTYPDGVHEQYF.

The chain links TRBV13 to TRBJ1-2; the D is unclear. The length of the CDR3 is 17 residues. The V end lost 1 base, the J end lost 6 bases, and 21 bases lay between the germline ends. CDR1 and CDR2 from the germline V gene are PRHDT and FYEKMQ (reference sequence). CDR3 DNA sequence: TGTGCCAGCAGCTTAGAACCTCACGGTCTACACGCCGATGGCTACACCTTC. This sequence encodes CASSLEPHGLHADGYTF.

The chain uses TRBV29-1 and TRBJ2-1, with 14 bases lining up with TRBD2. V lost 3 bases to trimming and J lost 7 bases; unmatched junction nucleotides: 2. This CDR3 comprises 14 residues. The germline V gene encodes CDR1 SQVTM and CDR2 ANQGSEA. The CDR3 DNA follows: TGCAGCGTTGAGGGACTAGCGGGAGTAAATGAGCAGTTCTTC. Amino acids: CSVEGLAGVNEQFF.